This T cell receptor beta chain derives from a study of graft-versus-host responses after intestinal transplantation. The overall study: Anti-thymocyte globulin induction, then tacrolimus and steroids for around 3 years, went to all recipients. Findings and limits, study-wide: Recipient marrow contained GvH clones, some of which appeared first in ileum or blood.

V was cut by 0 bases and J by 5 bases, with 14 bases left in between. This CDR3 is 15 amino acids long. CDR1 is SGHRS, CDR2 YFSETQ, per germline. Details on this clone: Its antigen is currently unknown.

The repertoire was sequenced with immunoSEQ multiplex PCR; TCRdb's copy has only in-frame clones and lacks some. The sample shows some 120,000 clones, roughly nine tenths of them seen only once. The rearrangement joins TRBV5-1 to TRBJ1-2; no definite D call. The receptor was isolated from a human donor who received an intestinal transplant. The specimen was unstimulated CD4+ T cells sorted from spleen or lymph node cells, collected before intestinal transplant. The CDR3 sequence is CASSLEPGATYGYTF. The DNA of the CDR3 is TGCGCCAGCAGCTTGGAGCCGGGAGCCACTTATGGCTACACCTTC.